This T cell receptor (beta chain) was sequenced during a study of T cell responses to AZD1222 COVID-19 vaccine listed by TCRdb under 2021. About the investigation overall: A total of 230 or so trial participants underwent TCR sequencing, of whom around 200 received two doses of AZD1222 and about 25 received two doses of the MenACWY control vaccine. Trial participants were enrolled by age into 18-55, 56-69 and 70-plus year subgroups, with approximately 160, 26 and 62 TCR-sequenced participants respectively.

Results the study describes overall, beyond this receptor: After two AZD1222 doses, both the breadth and the depth of spike-specific TCRs were significantly higher than at day 0 and than in MenACWY recipients. No day 14 peak-response samples were available, so repertoires were characterized only after the peak T cell response. Conclusions about previously exposed vaccinees are limited because only a handful of AZD1222 recipients were SARS-CoV-2 seropositive at baseline. In the small 56-69-year group, the increase in depth fell short of significance, most likely because of low power. Nearly half of unique spike-specific TCRs reportedly recognized epitopes outside regions mutated in the B.1.351 and B.1.1.7 variants. Participants were mostly white British and included more females than males, and it was suggested by the authors that clonal diversity may have been underestimated. CD4 TCRs associated with the vaccine covered the entire spike protein, and the dominant responses were in regions 160-218 and 743-854.

The CDR3 regions of human TCRbeta chains were analyzed by immunosequencing. The published analysis was carried out like this. TCRs in the repertoires were matched against a reference library of SARS-CoV-2-specific TCRs that had been generated with the MIRA antigen-specificity platform. Breadth meant the fraction of unique TCRs that were SARS-CoV-2-associated, whereas depth meant the fraction of total T cells that were SARS-CoV-2-associated. Using the MIRA data, each spike-specific TCR was mapped to the spike region that the TCR reacts to and placed in a CD4 or CD8 class. Log10-transformed breadth and depth values were compared by one-way ANOVA with Sidak's multiple comparisons tests. TCRdb obtained this table from immuneACCESS and retained in-frame rearrangements with V and J assigned. These tables miss some clones; where compared with another copy, unresolved V genes account for less than half of the shortfall, and the remainder is unexplained. V and J calls and clone size come straight from that table; D and trimming were deduced from the DNA. Across this sample there are 95,000 to 100,000 clones, with more than 70% seen only once. The top ten clonotypes cover about 10% of the sample.

On this clone: It lacks a known antigen. There are no base qualities to consult, and no much larger clone falls within one base.

V sheds 4 bases and J sheds 0 bases, leaving 9 bases between their ends. The CDR3 sequence holds 14 residues, the cysteine and phenylalanine included. The read is trimmed to its CDR3 DNA, 42 bases read in frame from base 1. CDR1 and CDR2 (SGHTA, FQGNSA) derive from the germline V gene. Reading the label with the study, this specimen's time point is: about 28 days (+/-7) after the second vaccine dose. AZD1222 recipients with second doses at about 4 weeks or about 12 weeks were pooled, because spike-specific TCR depth and breadth did not differ between schedules. Vaccinee samples were obtained from the UK trials COV001 and COV002, which included a single-blind randomized controlled phase 2/3 trial of AZD1222 (ChAdOx1 nCoV-19) in healthy adults. Trial participant PBMC samples were collected at day 0 and day 28 after the second dose for TCRbeta chain sequencing.

This chain is built from TRBV7-2 and TRBJ1-2, and possibly TRBD1, on 6 matching bases. The source material was peripheral blood, sampled 28 days after the second AZD1222 dose. This TCR derives from an adult who received the AZD1222 COVID-19 vaccine. At the DNA level, the sequence is TGTGCCAGCAGCTCCAACAGGGCTAACTATGGCTACACCTTC. This codes for CASSSNRANYGYTF.